The sequence of this T cell receptor beta chain was determined in a study of OX40 agonist ivuxolimab in advanced cancers. Study in general: Patients were infused with ivuxolimab every 2 weeks at 0.01 to 10 mg/kg. People who had prior anti-PD-1, anti-PD-L1 or anti-CTLA-4 therapy could take part, and about 37% had some. Those enrolled were approximately 87% male, with a mean age of 60 years and ages from roughly 23 to 80. General study points: CD4+ and CD8+ T cells in blood underwent clonal expansion by week 6 at 0.1 to 3.0 mg/kg.

Trimming stripped 4 bases from V and 10 bases from J, with 20 bases between. This CDR3 comprises 15 residues. Germline lookup yields CDR1 MGHRA and CDR2 YSYEKL. The assay was immunoSEQ multiplex PCR, and TCRdb's table has in-frame clones only and misses some. The sample gives 55,000 to 85,000 clones, roughly 85% of which show up once; 1.3% is in the top ten. Remarks on this clone: The antigen remains unidentified.

The rearrangement joins TRBV4-1 to TRBJ2-1; D possibly matches TRBD1 or TRBD2 (5 bases each). The sequenced sample was CD4+ or CD8+ T cells sorted from blood, obtained in a trial of the OX40 agonist ivuxolimab. This sequence was found in an adult with an advanced solid tumor such as melanoma, head and neck, liver or kidney cancer. CDR3: CASSPGRTGSREQFF. DNA of the CDR3: TGCGCCAGCAGCCCGGGACGAACCGGTTCTCGGGAGCAGTTCTTC.